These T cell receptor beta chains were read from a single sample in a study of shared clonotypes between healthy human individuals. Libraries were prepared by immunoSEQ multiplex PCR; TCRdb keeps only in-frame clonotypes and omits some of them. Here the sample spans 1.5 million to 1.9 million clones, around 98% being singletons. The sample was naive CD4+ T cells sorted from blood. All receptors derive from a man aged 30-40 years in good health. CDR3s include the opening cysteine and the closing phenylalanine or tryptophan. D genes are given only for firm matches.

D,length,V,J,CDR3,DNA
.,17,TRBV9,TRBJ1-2,CASSVVLMGRSNYGYTF,TGTGCCAGCAGCGTAGTCTTAATGGGCAGGTCTAACTATGGCTACACCTTC
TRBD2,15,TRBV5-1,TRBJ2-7,CASSLGLAGYYEQYF,TGCGCCAGCAGCTTGGGGTTAGCGGGATATTACGAGCAGTACTTC
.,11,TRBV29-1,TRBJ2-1,CSVERAGEQFF,TGCAGCGTTGAACGGGCGGGTGAGCAGTTCTTC
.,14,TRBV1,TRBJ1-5,CTSSVGQVLEPQHF,TGCACCAGCAGTGTGGGACAGGTGTTAGAGCCCCAGCATTTT
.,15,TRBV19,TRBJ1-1,CASIPRGQPNTEAFF,TGTGCCAGTATTCCGAGAGGGCAACCAAACACTGAAGCTTTCTTT
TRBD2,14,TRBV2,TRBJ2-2,CASGLAVHTGELFF,TGTGCCAGTGGACTAGCGGTCCACACCGGGGAGCTGTTTTTT
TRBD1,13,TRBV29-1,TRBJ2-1,CSLWTGGHNEQFF,TGCAGCTTGTGGACAGGGGGCCACAATGAGCAGTTCTTC
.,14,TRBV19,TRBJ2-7,CASNGGTGPYEQYF,TGTGCCAGTAATGGGGGGACGGGGCCCTACGAGCAGTACTTC
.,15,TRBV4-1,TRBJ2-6,CASSPAGSGANVLTF,TGCGCCAGCAGCCCGGCCGGGTCTGGGGCCAACGTCCTGACTTTC
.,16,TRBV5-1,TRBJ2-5,CASSRQGAGAQETQYF,TGCGCCAGCAGCAGACAGGGAGCGGGAGCCCAAGAGACCCAGTACTTC
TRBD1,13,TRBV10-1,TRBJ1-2,CASSYGTGYGYTF,TGCGCCAGCAGCTACGGGACAGGTTATGGCTACACCTTC
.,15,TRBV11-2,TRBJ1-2,CASSHSVTRMGGYTF,TGTGCCAGCAGCCACTCGGTCACGAGAATGGGTGGCTACACCTTC